A selection of T cell receptor beta chains follows, all from one sample in a study of Graves' ophthalmopathy and Graves' hyperthyroidism. TCRdb reprocessed the multiplex PCR reads with MiXCR, giving one entry per CDR3 protein. The sample shows some 370,000 distinct CDR3 sequences, roughly 15% of them seen only once. The sample taken for sequencing was peripheral blood. The source is an adult woman with stable Graves' hyperthyroidism. Each CDR3 is given with its conserved first and last residue. The D gene is left open where the match is weak. Clone size is shown for a subset of rows, as once, few, many or a class of expanded clone.

>TRBD1|TRBV2|NA|TRBJ1-5
TGTGCCAGCAGTTCTGGACAGGGAGGCAATCAGCCCCAGCATTTT
CASSSGQGGNQPQHF
>NA|TRBV7-2|few|TRBJ1-1
TGTGCCAGCAGCTTCGACAGGACCACTGAAGCTTTCTTT
CASSFDRTTEAFF
>NA|TRBV6-1|NA|TRBJ1-2
TGTGCCAGCAGCACCGACCTGGGCTATGGCTACACCTTC
CASSTDLGYGYTF
>NA|TRBV5-1|many|TRBJ1-3
TGCGCCAGCAGCGCCGGACACAACTCTGGAAACACCATATATTTT
CASSAGHNSGNTIYF
>NA|TRBV12-3/TRBV12-4|many|TRBJ1-1
TGTGCCAGCAGTCACAGGGCGAACACTGAAGCTTTCTTT
CASSHRANTEAFF
>TRBD1|TRBV15|many|TRBJ2-5
TGTGCCACCAGCAGAGGGACAGGGGGCGCCTGGGAGACCCAGTACTTC
CATSRGTGGAWETQYF
>NA|TRBV2|many|TRBJ2-7
TGTGCCAGCACCGCGGGGACGCCTCCCTACGAGCAGTACTTC
CASTAGTPPYEQYF
>TRBD1|TRBV6-2/TRBV6-3|many|TRBJ2-6
TGTGCCAGCAGCAATACAGGGGATGGGGCCAACGTCCTGACTTTC
CASSNTGDGANVLTF
>NA|TRBV18|NA|TRBJ1-1
TGTGCCAGCTCACCAACCACAGCTATGAACACTGAAGCTTTCTTT
CASSPTTAMNTEAFF
>NA|TRBV18|few|TRBJ1-2
TGTGCCAGCTCACCAATGACTTCTGATGGCTACACCTTC
CASSPMTSDGYTF
>TRBD1|TRBV18|many|TRBJ1-2
TGTGCCAGCTCACCTCTGACAGGGACGGATGGCTACACCTTC
CASSPLTGTDGYTF
>NA|TRBV4-1|many|TRBJ1-5
TGCGCCAGCAGCCAGGACACAGGGCATCAGCCCCAGCATTTT
CASSQDTGHQPQHF
>TRBD2|TRBV6-2/TRBV6-3|NA|TRBJ2-7
TGTGCAAGCAGTTACACGGTATCGGGACTAGCGGGAGGCCACTACGAGCAGTACTTC
CASSYTVSGLAGGHYEQYF
>NA|TRBV12-3/TRBV12-4|many|TRBJ2-5
TGTGCCAGCAGTTTTGCGACAGCCCAAGAGACCCAGTACTTC
CASSFATAQETQYF
>NA|TRBV5-1|many|TRBJ1-6
TGCGCCAGCAGCTTGGCCGGTCCTCTATATGGTTCACCCCTCCACTTT
CASSLAGPLYGSPLHF
>TRBD1|TRBV3-1|many|TRBJ1-5
TGTGCCAGCAGCCAGGGGACAGGGAATCAGCCCCAGCATTTT
CASSQGTGNQPQHF
>NA|TRBV9|many|TRBJ2-5
TGTGCCAGCAGCGTAGGGGGCCGCGAAGAAAAAGAGACCCAGTACTTC
CASSVGGREEKETQYF
>TRBD1|TRBV11-2|many|TRBJ1-2
TGTGCCAGCAGCTCGGGGACAGGGAGGAATGGCTACACCTTC
CASSSGTGRNGYTF
>NA|TRBV7-2|many|TRBJ2-7
TGTGCCAGCAGCTTAGCGCCCCAAAGTCCCGAGCAGTACTTC
CASSLAPQSPEQYF
>TRBD1|TRBV28|many|TRBJ1-5
TGTGCCAGCAGTCGGAGACCTTGGACAGGGAGCAATCAGCCCCAGCATTTT
CASSRRPWTGSNQPQHF
>NA|TRBV12-3/TRBV12-4|many|TRBJ1-5
TGTGCCAGCAGTTTCGGCGGACAGTATTTCAATCAGCCCCAGCATTTT
CASSFGGQYFNQPQHF